This section outlines one T cell receptor beta chain sequence together with its context. Its antigen is still unknown. This PCR relied on a set of 60 Vbeta primers and 13 Jbeta primers. Repertoires were generated with immunoSEQ multiplex PCR, while TCRdb's copy carries only in-frame clones and drops some. The data hold over 150,000 clones, with about 79% observed a single time. Sampled while nominally healthy, donors likely had unrecorded immune exposures. This sample was taken from a study of cytomegalovirus exposure and HLA in healthy donors. Germline CDR1 is LGHNT and CDR2 is FRNRAP. The V end lost 0 bases, the J end lost 0 bases, and 19 bases lay between the germline ends. This CDR3 is 19 amino acids long. Study findings and constraints: A likely sequencing artifact accounted for one observed cluster of highly shared sequence variants. A later analysis found common viral pathogens apparently linked to several of the most significant clusters.

Specimen: PBMCs. This receptor was identified in a girl aged 2 to 9 in good health and CMV-seropositive. The V gene is TRBV12-5, the J gene TRBJ2-3, with D maybe TRBD1 (5 bases). For the CDR3, the DNA is TGTGCTAGTGGTTTGGTGTCGGACATGCCAACCCCTAGCACAGATACGCAGTATTTT. It codes for CASGLVSDMPTPSTDTQYF.